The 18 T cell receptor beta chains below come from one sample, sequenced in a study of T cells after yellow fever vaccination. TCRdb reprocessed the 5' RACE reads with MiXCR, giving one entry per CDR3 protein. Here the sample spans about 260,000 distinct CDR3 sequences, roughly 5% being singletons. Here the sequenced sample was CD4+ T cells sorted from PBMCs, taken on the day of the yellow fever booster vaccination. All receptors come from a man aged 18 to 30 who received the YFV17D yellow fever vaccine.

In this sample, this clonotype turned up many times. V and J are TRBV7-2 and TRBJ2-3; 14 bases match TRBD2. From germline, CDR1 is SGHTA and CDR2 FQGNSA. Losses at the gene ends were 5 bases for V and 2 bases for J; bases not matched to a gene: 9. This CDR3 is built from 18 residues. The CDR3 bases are TGTGCCAGCAGCCTCAGGACTAGCGGGGGGATTAACACAGATACGCAGTATTTT. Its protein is CASSLRTSGGINTDTQYF. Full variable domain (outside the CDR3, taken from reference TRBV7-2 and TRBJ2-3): GAGVSQSPSNKVTEKGKDVELRCDPISGHTALYWYRQSLGQGLEFLIYFQGNSAPDKSGLPSDRFSAERTGGSVSTLTIQRTQQEDSAVYLCASSLRTSGGINTDTQYFGPGTRLTVL.

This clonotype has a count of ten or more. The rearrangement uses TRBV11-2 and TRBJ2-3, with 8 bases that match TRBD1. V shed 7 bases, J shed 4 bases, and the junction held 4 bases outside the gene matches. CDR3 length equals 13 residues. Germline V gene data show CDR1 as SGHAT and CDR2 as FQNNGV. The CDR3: CASTGQGSDTQYF. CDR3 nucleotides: TGTGCCAGCACCGGACAGGGCTCAGATACGCAGTATTTT. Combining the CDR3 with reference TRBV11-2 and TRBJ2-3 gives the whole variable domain EAGVAQSPRYKIIEKRQSVAFWCNPISGHATLYWYQQILGQGPKLLIQFQNNGVVDDSQLPKDRFSAERLKGVDSTLKIQPAKLEDSAVYLCASTGQGSDTQYFGPGTRLTVL.

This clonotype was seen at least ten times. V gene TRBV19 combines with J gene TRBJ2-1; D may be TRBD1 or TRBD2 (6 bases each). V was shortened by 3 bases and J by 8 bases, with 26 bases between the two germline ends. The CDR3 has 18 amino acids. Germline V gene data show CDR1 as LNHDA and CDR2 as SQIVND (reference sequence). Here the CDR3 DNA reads TGTGCCAGTAGTATGGGACATAGGGTAGCGCGGAGGGGGTATGAGCAGTTCTTC. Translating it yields CASSMGHRVARRGYEQFF. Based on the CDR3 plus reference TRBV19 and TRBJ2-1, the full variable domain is DGGITQSPKYLFRKEGQNVTLSCEQNLNHDAMYWYRQDPGQGLRLIYYSQIVNDFQKGDIAEGYSVSREKKESFPLTVTSAQKNPTAFYLCASSMGHRVARRGYEQFFGPGTRLTVL.

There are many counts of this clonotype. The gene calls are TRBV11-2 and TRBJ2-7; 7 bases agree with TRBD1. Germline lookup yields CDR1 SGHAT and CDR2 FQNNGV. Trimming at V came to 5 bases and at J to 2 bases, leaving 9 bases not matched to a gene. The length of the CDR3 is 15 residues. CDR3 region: CASSLPGQRTYEQYF. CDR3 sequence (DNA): TGTGCCAGCAGCCTGCCGGGACAGCGCACCTACGAGCAGTACTTC.

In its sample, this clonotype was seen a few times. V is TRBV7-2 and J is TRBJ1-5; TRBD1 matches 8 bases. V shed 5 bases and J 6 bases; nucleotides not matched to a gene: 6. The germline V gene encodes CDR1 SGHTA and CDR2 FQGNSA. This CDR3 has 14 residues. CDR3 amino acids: CASSTGQGGQPQHF. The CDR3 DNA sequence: TGTGCCAGCAGCACTGGACAGGGTGGTCAGCCCCAGCATTTT.

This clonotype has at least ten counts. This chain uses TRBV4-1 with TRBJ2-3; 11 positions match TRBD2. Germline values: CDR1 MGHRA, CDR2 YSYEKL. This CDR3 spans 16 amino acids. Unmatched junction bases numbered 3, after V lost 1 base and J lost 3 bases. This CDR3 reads CASSQASSGGTDTQYF. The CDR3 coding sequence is TGCGCCAGCAGCCAAGCTTCTAGCGGGGGGACAGATACGCAGTATTTT.

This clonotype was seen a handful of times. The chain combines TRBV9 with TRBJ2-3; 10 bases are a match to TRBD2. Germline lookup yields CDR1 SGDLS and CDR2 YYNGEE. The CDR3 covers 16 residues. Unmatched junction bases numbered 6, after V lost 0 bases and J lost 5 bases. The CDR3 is CASSVGVAGGVDTQYF. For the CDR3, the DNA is TGTGCCAGCAGCGTAGGGGTAGCGGGGGGTGTAGATACGCAGTATTTT.

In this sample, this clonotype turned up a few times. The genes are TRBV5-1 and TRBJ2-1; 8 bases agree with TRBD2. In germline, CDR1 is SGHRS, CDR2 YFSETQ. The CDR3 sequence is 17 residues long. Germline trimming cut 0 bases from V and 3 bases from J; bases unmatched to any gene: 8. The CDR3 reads CASSLGPRGGDYNEQFF. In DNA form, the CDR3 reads TGCGCCAGCAGCTTGGGACCCCGGGGGGGTGACTACAATGAGCAGTTCTTC.

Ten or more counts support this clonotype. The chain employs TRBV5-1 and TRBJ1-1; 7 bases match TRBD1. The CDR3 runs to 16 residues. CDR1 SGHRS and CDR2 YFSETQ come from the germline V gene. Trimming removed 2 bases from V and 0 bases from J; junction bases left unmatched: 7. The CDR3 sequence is CASSLLGGGLNTEAFF. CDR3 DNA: TGCGCCAGCAGCTTACTGGGAGGGGGCCTGAACACTGAAGCTTTCTTT.

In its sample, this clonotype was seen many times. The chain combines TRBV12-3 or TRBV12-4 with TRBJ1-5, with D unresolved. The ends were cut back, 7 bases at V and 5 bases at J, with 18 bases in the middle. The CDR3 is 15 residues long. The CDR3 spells CASTQEGGIDQPQHF. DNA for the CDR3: TGTGCCAGCACCCAAGAGGGCGGGATTGATCAGCCCCAGCATTTT.

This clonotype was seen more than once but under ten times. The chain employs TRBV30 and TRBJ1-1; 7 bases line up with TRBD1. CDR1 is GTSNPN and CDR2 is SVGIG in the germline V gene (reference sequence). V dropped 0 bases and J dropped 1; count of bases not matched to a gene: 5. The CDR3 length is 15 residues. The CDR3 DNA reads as TGTGCCTGGAGTGTACGGCAGGGGGGGAACACTGAAGCTTTCTTT. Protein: CAWSVRQGGNTEAFF.

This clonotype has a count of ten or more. The CDR3, as DNA: TGTGCCAGCAGTTACTCGGTTAGGGGGAAGGACGGGGAGCTGTTTTTT. Residues: CASSYSVRGKDGELFF. The chain has TRBV6-5 and TRBJ2-2; a possible D gene is TRBD1 (6 bases). Germline-derived CDR1 and CDR2 are MNHEY and SVGAGI. The CDR3 spans 16 residues. V lost 0 bases, J lost 7 bases, and 15 bases lay in between.

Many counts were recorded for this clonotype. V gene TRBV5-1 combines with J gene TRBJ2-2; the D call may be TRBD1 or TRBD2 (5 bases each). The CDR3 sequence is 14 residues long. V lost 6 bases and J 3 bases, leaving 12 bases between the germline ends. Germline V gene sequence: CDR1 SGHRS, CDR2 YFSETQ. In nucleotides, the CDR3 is TGCGCCAGCACCGGGACCGCCTACACCGGGGAGCTGTTTTTT. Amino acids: CASTGTAYTGELFF.

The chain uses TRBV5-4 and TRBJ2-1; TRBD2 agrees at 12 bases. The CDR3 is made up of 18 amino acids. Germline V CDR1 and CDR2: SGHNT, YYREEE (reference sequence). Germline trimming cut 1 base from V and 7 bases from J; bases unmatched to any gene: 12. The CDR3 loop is CASSLRLAGGLTVNEQFF. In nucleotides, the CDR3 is TGTGCCAGCAGCTTGAGGCTAGCGGGGGGGCTTACGGTTAATGAGCAGTTCTTC.

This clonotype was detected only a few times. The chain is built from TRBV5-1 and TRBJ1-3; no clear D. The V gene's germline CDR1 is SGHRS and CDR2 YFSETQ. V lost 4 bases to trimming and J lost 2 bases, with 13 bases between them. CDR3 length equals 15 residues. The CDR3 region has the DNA TGCGCCAGCAGCCCTGGCGAGGTCGCTGGAAACACCATATATTTT. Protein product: CASSPGEVAGNTIYF.

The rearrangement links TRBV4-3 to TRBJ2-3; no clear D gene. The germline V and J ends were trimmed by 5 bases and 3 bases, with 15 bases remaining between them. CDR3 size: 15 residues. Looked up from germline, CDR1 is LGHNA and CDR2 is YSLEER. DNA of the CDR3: TGCGCCAGCAGCAAAGCCAAAACAGTAACAGATACGCAGTATTTT. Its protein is CASSKAKTVTDTQYF.

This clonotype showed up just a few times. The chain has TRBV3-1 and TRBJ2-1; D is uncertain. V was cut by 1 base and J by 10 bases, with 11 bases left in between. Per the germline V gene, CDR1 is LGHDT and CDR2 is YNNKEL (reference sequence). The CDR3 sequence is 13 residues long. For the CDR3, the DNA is TGTGCCAGCAGCCAAGGAAGGACCGGAGAGCAGTTCTTC. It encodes CASSQGRTGEQFF.

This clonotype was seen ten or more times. The CDR3 region has the DNA TGTGCCAGTGGGACTAGCGGGGGACAGACCCAGTACTTC. It specifies CASGTSGGQTQYF. The chain uses TRBV2 and TRBJ2-5; TRBD2 matches 14 bases. Germline assignment: CDR1 SNHLY and CDR2 FYNNEI. J lost 6 bases, V lost 9 bases, and 3 bases had no gene match. CDR3 length: 13 amino acids.